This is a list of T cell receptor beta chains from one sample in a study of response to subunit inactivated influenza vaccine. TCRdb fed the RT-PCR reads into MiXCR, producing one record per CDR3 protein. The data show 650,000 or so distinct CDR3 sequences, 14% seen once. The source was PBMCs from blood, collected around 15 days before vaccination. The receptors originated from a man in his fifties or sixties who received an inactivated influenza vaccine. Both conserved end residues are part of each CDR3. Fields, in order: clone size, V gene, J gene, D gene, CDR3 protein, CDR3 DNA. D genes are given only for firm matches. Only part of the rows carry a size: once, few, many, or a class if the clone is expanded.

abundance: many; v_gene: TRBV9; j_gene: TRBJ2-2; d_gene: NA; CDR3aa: CASSVGTSGELFF; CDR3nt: TGTGCCAGCAGCGTCGGGACGTCCGGGGAGCTGTTTTTT
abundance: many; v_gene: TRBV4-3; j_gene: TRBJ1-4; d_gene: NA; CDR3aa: CASSPGTGGKLFF; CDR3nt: TGCGCCAGCAGCCCGGGGACCGGAGGAAAACTGTTTTTT
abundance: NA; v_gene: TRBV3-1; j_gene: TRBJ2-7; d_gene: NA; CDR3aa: CASSRGPASYEQYF; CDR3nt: TGTGCCAGCAGTCGAGGACCGGCGTCGTACGAGCAGTACTTC
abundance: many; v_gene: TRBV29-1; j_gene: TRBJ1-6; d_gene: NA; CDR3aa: CSVKSSYNSPLHF; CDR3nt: TGCAGCGTTAAGAGCTCCTATAATTCACCCCTCCACTTT
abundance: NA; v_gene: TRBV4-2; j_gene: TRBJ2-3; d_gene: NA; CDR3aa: CASSPGQGSTDTQYF; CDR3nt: TGTGCCAGCAGCCCAGGGCAAGGGAGCACAGATACGCAGTATTTT
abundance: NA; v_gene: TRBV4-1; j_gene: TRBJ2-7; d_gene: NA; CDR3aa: CASSQREIYEQYF; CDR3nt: TGCGCCAGCAGCCAACGGGAGATCTACGAGCAGTACTTC
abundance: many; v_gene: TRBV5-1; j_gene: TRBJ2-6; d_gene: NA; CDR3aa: CASSLAVAVYSGANVLTF; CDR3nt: TGCGCCAGCAGCTTGGCTGTAGCGGTTTACTCTGGGGCCAACGTCCTGACTTTC
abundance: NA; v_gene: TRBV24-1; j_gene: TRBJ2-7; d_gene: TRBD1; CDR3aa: CAISRGTGPYEQYF; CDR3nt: TGTGCCATCAGTCGTGGGACAGGTCCCTACGAGCAGTACTTC
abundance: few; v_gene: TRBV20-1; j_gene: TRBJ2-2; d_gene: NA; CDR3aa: CSARAQDLNTGELFF; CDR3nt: TGCAGTGCTAGAGCCCAGGATCTTAACACCGGGGAGCTGTTTTTT
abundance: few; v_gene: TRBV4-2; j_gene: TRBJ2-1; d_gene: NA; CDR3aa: CASSQVGTDEQFF; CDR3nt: TGTGCCAGCAGCCAAGTGGGTACAGATGAGCAGTTCTTC
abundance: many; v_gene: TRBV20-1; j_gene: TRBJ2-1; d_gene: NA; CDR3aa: CSARGQSVYNEQFF; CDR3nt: TGCAGTGCTAGAGGCCAGAGTGTCTACAATGAGCAGTTCTTC
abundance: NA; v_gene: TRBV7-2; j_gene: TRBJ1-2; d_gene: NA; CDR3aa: CASSLRVTRAPEYGYTF; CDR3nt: TGTGCCAGCAGCTTAAGAGTTACCCGGGCCCCTGAATATGGCTACACCTTC
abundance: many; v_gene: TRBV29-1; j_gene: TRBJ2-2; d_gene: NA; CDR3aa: CSVDGFAGELFF; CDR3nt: TGCAGCGTTGATGGTTTCGCCGGGGAGCTGTTTTTT
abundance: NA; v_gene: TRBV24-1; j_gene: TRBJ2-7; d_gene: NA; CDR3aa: CATSVPGGDEQYF; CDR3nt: TGTGCCACCAGTGTACCAGGAGGGGACGAGCAGTACTTC
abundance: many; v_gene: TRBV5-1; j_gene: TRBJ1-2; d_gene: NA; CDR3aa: CASSMGGEGYGYTF; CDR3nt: TGCGCCAGTTCGATGGGGGGCGAAGGCTATGGCTACACCTTC
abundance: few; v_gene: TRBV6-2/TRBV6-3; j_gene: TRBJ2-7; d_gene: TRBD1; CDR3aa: CASKGQGSFEQYF; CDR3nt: TGTGCCAGCAAAGGACAGGGGTCCTTCGAGCAGTACTTC
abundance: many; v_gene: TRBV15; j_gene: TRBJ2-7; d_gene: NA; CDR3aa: CATSRDPPYEQYF; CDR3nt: TGTGCCACCAGCAGAGACCCACCATACGAGCAGTACTTC
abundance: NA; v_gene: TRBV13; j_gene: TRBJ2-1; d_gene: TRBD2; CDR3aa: CASSRGLAGKNEQFF; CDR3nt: TGTGCCAGCAGCCGGGGACTAGCGGGGAAGAATGAGCAGTTCTTC
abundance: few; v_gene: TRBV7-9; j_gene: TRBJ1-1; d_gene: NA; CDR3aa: CASSLAGRGTAEAFF; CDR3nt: TGTGCCAGCAGCTTAGCTGGTAGGGGAACAGCTGAAGCTTTCTTT
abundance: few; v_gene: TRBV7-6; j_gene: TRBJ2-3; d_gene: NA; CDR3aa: CASSFDQRLRADTQYF; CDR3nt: TGTGCCAGCAGCTTTGACCAGCGGCTTAGAGCAGATACGCAGTATTTT
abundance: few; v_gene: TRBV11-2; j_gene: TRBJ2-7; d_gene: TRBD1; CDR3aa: CASSLEGGTGFYEQYF; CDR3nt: TGTGCCAGCAGCTTAGAGGGCGGGACAGGGTTCTACGAGCAGTACTTC
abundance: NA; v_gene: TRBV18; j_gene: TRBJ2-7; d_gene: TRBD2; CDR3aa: CASSPVSGGPSYEQYF; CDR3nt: TGTGCCAGCTCACCCGTCAGCGGGGGCCCTTCCTACGAGCAGTACTTC
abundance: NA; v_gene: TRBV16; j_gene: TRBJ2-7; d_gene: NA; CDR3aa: CASSLSLGLSSYEQYF; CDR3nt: TGTGCCAGCAGCCTCTCGCTGGGGTTAAGCTCCTACGAGCAGTACTTC
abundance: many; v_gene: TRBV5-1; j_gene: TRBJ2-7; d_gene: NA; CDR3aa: CASSLGRQYEQYF; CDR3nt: TGCGCCAGCAGCTTGGGCAGGCAATACGAGCAGTACTTC
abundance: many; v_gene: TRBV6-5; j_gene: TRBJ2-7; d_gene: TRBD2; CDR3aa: CASSYSKASGDYEQYF; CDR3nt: TGTGCCAGCAGTTACTCGAAAGCTAGCGGGGACTACGAGCAGTACTTC
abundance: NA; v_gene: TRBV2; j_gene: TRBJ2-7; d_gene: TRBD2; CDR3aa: CASNRGESYEQYF; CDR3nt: TGTGCCAGCAACCGGGGGGAATCCTACGAGCAGTACTTC
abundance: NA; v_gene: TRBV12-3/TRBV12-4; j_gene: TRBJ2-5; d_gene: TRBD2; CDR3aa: CAISPHSGNQETQYF; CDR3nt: TGTGCCATCAGTCCACATAGCGGGAACCAAGAGACCCAGTACTTC
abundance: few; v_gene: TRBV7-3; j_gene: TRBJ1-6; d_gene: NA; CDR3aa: CASSSILNSPLHF; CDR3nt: TGTGCCAGCAGCTCCATACTGAATTCACCCCTCCACTTT
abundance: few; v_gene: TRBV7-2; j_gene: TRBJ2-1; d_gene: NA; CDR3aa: CASSPLRSGLYEQFF; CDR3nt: TGTGCCAGCAGCCCACTGCGGTCGGGATTGTATGAGCAGTTCTTC
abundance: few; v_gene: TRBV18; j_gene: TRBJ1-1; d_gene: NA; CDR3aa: CASSFRQGGTEAFF; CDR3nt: TGTGCCAGCTCCTTCCGGCAGGGAGGCACTGAAGCTTTCTTT
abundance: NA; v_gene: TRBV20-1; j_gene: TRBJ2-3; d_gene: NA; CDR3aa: CSASPPSSTDTQYF; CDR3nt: TGCAGTGCTAGCCCTCCGTCTAGCACAGATACGCAGTATTTT
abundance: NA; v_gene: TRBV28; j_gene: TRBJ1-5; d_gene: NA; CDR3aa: CASTLYVSGNQPQHF; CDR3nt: TGTGCCAGCACCCTTTACGTATCAGGGAATCAGCCCCAGCATTTT
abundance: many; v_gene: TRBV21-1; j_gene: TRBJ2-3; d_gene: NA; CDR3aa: CASNPSKTGAYF; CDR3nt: TGTGCCAGCAACCCTTCCAAGACCGGGGCGTATTTT
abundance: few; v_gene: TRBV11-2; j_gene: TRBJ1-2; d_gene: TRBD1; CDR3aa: CASRKGAQGGYTF; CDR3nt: TGTGCCAGCAGGAAGGGGGCCCAGGGAGGCTACACCTTC
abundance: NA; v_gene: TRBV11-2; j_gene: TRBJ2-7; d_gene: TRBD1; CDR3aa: CASTLEGQGVYEQYF; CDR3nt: TGTGCCAGCACCCTAGAGGGACAGGGAGTCTACGAGCAGTACTTC
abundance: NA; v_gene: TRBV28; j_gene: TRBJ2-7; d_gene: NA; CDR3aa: CASSSAVYEQYF; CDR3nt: TGTGCCAGCAGTTCGGCAGTCTACGAGCAGTACTTC
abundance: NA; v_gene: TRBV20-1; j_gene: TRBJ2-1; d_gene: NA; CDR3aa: CSARGARGYNEQFF; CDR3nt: TGCAGTGCTAGAGGGGCTCGCGGGTACAATGAGCAGTTCTTC
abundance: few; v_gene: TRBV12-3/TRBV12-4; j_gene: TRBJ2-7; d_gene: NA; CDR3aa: CASSFLDGYDEQYF; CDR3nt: TGTGCCAGCAGTTTCTTGGATGGTTACGACGAGCAGTACTTC
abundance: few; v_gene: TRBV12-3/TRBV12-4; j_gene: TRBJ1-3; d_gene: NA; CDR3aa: CASSSSGASGNTIYF; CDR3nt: NA
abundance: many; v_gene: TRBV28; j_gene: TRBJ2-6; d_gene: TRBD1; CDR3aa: CASSGTALSGANVLTF; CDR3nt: TGTGCCAGCAGTGGGACAGCCCTCTCTGGGGCCAACGTCCTGACTTTC
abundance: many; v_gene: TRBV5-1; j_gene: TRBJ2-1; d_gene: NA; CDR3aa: CASSPDGGTEPYNEQFF; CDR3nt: TGCGCCAGCAGCCCGGACGGCGGGACTGAACCCTACAATGAGCAGTTCTTC
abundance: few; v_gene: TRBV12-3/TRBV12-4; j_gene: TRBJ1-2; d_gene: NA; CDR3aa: CASSSRQSGYTF; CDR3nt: TGTGCCAGCAGCAGTAGACAGAGTGGCTACACCTTC
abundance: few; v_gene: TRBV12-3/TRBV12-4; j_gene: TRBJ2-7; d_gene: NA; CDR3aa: CASSFRQHYEQYF; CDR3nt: TGTGCCAGCAGTTTCAGGCAGCACTACGAGCAGTACTTC
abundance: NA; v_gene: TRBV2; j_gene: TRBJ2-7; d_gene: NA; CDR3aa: CASSDGRRLPLYEQYF; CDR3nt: TGTGCCAGCAGTGATGGGAGAAGGCTTCCCCTCTACGAGCAGTACTTC
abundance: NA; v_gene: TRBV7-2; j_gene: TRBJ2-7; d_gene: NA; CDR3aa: CASSLRGGQYF; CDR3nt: TGTGCCAGCAGCTTAAGGGGAGGGCAGTACTTC
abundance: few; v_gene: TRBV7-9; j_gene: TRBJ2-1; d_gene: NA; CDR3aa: CASSLARTFYLGNEQFF; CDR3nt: TGTGCCAGCAGCTTAGCGCGGACCTTCTACCTAGGGAATGAGCAGTTCTTC
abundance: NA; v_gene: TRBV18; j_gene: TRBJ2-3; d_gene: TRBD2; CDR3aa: CASSLQTSGSPDTQYF; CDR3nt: TGTGCCAGCTCACTCCAGACTAGCGGGAGTCCAGATACGCAGTATTTT
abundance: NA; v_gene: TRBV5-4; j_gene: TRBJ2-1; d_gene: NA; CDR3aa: CASSHPDRQGLEQFF; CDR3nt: TGTGCCAGCAGCCATCCGGACCGCCAGGGTCTGGAACAGTTCTTC
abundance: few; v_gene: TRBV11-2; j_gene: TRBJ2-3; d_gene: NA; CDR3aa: CASSLEVGVAGTDTQYF; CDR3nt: TGTGCCAGCAGCTTAGAGGTTGGGGTTGCGGGAACAGATACGCAGTATTTT
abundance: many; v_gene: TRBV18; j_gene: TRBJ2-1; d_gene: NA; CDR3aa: CASSPAGSLYNEQFF; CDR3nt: TGTGCCAGCTCCCCAGCGGGCTCGCTTTACAATGAGCAGTTCTTC
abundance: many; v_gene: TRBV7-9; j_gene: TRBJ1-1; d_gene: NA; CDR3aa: CASSLDKQGQTEAFF; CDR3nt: TGTGCCAGCAGCTTAGATAAACAGGGCCAGACTGAAGCTTTCTTT
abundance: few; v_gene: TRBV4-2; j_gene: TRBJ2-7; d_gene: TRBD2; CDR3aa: CASSPSAGLAGGPREQYF; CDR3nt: TGTGCCAGCAGCCCCTCTGCGGGACTAGCGGGAGGGCCGAGGGAGCAGTACTTC